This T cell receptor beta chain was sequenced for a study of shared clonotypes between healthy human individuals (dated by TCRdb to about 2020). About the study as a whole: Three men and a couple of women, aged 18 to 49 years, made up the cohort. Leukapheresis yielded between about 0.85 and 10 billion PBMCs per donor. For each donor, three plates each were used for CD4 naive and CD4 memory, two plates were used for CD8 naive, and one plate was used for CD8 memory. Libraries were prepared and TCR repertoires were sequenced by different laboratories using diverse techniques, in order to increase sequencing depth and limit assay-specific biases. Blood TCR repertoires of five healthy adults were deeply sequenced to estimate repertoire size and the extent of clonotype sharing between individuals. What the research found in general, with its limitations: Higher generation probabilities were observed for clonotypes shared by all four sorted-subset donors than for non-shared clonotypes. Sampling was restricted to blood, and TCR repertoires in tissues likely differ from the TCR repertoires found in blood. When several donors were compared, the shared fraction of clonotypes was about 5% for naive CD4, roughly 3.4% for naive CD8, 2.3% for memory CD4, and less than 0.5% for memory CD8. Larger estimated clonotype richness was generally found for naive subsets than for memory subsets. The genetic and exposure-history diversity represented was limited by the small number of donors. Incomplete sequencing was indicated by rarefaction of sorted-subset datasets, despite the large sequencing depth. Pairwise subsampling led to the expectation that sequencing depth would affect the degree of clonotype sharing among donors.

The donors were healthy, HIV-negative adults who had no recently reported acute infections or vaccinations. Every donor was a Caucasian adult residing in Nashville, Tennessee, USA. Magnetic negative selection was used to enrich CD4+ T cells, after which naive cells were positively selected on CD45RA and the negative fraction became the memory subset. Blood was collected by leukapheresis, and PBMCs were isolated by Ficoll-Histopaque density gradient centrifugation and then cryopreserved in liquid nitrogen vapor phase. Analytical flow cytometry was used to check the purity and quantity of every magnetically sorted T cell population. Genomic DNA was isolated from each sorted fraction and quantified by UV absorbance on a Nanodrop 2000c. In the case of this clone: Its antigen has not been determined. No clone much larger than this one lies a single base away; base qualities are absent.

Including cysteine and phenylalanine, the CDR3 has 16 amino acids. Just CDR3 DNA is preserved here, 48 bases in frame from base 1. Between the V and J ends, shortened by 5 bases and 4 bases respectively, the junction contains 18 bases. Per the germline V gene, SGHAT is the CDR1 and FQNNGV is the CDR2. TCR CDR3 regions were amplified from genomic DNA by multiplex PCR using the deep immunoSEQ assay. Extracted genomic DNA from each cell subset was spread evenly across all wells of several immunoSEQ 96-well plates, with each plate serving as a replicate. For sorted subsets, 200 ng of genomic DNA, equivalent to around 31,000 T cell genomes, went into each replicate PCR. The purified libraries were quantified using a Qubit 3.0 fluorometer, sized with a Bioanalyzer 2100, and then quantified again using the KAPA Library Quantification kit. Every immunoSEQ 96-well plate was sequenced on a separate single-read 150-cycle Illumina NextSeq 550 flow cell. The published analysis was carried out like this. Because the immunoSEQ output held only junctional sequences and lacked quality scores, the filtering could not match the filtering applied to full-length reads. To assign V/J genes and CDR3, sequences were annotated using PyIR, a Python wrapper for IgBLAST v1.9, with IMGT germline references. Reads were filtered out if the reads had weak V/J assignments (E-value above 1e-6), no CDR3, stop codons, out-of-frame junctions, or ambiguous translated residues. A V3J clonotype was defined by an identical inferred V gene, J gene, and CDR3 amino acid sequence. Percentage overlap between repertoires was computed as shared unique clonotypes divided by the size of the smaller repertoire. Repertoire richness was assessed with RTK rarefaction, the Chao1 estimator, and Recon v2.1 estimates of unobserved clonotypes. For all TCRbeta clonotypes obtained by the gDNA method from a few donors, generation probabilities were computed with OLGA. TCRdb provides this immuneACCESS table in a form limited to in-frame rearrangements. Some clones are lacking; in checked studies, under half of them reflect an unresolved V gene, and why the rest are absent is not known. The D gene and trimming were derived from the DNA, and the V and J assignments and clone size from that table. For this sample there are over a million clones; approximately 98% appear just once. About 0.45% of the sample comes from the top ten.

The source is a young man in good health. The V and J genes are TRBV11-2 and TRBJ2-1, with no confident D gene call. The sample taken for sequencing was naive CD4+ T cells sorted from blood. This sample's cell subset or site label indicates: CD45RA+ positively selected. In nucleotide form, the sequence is TGTGCCAGCAGCCTCCATCTAGTCCCGGCTTACAATGAGCAGTTCTTC. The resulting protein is CASSLHLVPAYNEQFF.